This T cell receptor (beta chain) was identified during a study of control samples from healthy donors and cancer patients. This clone was seen once. Repertoires were generated with immunoSEQ multiplex PCR, while TCRdb's copy carries only in-frame clones and drops some. The sample records 150,000 to 200,000 clones, 85% to 95% being singletons. Per the germline V gene, CDR1 is SNHLY and CDR2 is FYNNEI. CDR3 length: 16 residues. V trimming: 6 bases; J trimming: 3 bases; junction bases outside the gene matches: 11. The specimen sequenced was blood. The rearrangement uses TRBV2 and TRBJ2-3, with 8 bases that match TRBD1. The clonotype was recovered from a woman aged 40 to 50 in good health. The DNA of the CDR3 is TGTGCCAGCAGCTTTCGAACAGGGGGTGGTACAGATACGCAGTATTTT. It yields the protein CASSFRTGGGTDTQYF.